The TCR beta chain described here comes from a study of OX40 agonist ivuxolimab in advanced cancers. Study at large: The study reported partial responses in three patients: one hepatocellular carcinoma, two cutaneous melanoma. Whole-study findings and limits: The antigens recognized by the expanded peripheral T cells, that is their antigen specificity, were not determined. Low normalized clonal expansion also occurred in some nonresponding patients.

The length of the CDR3 is 13 residues. The germline CDR1 and CDR2 sequences are SQVTM and ANQGSEA. The V end lost 4 bases, the J end lost 7 bases, and 17 bases lay between the germline ends. Peripheral blood came from all dose cohorts at three timepoints. Points on this clone: What it recognizes is unknown.

TCRdb keeps only in-frame clones here, not all; method: immunoSEQ multiplex PCR. The sample lists over 15,000 clones; almost 85% were seen once. Specimen: CD4+ or CD8+ T cells sorted from blood, collected in a trial of the OX40 agonist ivuxolimab. This clonotype originated in an adult with an advanced solid tumor such as melanoma, head and neck, liver or kidney cancer. J is TRBJ2-7 and V is TRBV29-1; D is possibly TRBD2 (5 bases). The CDR3 loop reads CSVVTVRPGEQYF. The DNA for the CDR3 is TGCAGCGTTGTGACCGTTCGGCCGGGGGAGCAGTACTTC.